The 5 T cell receptor beta chains given below trace back to one sample, sequenced in a study of metastatic and nonmetastatic thyroid tumors. Treatment of any kind had been given to no patient before thyroid surgery. TCRdb re-called clones from the PCR reads using MiXCR. The data contain about 39,000 clones, roughly a fifth of them seen just once; the ten biggest clones take up 15% to 20%. Sequencing was carried out using blood. These receptors came from a female donor with papillary thyroid cancer or a benign thyroid nodule (not recorded which). Some clones in this sample may be carry-over from other donors' samples.

This clone was seen a handful of times. This chain joins TRBV5-4 and TRBJ2-1; D remains ambiguous. Per the germline V gene, CDR1 is SGHNT and CDR2 is YYREEE (reference sequence). The CDR3 runs 11 residues. Trimming pared 0 bases from V and 15 bases from J, leaving 10 bases between. The CDR3 region has the DNA TGTGCCAGCAGCTTGGGGGAAACCTGGTTCTTC. Amino acid sequence: CASSLGETWFF.

Many counts were recorded for this clone. V and J are TRBV20-1 and TRBJ2-7; TRBD2 agrees at 10 bases. The V gene end was trimmed by 7 bases and the J gene end by 7 bases; junction bases not matched to a gene: 16. This CDR3 region has 15 residues. Germline V gene sequence: CDR1 DFQATT, CDR2 SNEGSKA (reference sequence). This CDR3 reads CSVSPVIAGGWEQYF. The CDR3 region has the DNA TGCAGTGTTTCCCCCGTAATAGCGGGAGGTTGGGAGCAGTACTTC.

At least ten counts were recorded for this clone. The CDR3 nucleotides are TGCGCCAGCTCTAGCGGGAGGGCGATCGGCGAGCAGTACTTC. It translates to CASSSGRAIGEQYF. This chain connects TRBV4-3 to TRBJ2-7, with 12 nucleotides matching TRBD2. From germline, CDR1 is LGHNA and CDR2 YSLEER. The CDR3 runs 14 residues. V shed 8 bases, J shed 6 bases, and the junction held 8 bases outside the gene matches.

The table lists this clone with many counts. This could be a read error, since a much larger clone is one nucleotide away. The V call is TRBV6-1, the J call TRBJ2-7; D remains ambiguous. Deletions cut 8 bases from V and 0 bases from J, with 11 bases between. Germline-derived CDR1 and CDR2 are MNHNS and SASEGT. The CDR3 consists of 13 residues. The CDR3, as DNA: TGTGCCAGCCTCCGACCCAGCTCCTACGAGCAGTACTTC. Protein product: CASLRPSSYEQYF.

The sample holds many counts of this clone. The chain couples TRBV6-1 to TRBJ1-1; D is perhaps TRBD1 (5 bases). Trimming stripped 5 bases from V and 6 bases from J, with 16 bases between. The CDR3 is made up of 14 amino acids. The germline V gene has CDR1 MNHNS and CDR2 SASEGT. CDR3 DNA sequence: TGTGCCAGCAGTTTACGGGAGTGGGGCGCTGAAGCTTTCTTT. Protein: CASSLREWGAEAFF.